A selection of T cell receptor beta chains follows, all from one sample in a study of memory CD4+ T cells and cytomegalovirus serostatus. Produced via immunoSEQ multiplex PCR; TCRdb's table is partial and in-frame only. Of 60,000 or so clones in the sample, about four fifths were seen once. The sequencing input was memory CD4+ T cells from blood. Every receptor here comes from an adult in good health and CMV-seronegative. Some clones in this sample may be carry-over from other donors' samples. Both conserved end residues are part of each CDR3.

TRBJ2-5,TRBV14,CASSGLARETQYF
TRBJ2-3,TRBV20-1,CSAFILRGQYF
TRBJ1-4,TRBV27,CASSRLGTGVNEKLFF
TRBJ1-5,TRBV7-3,CASTPTGEQPQHF
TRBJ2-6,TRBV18,CASSPYLTGPISSGANVLTF
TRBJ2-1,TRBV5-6,CASSLAPDSRSYNEQFF
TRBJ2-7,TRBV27,CASSTGGATYF
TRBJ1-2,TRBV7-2,CASSSAGVIVYGYTF
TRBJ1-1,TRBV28,CASSSPGFQGGNTEAFF
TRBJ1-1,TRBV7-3,CASSYGTGRTFF
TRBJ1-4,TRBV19,CASSVGNGHEKLFF
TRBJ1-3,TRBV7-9,CASSLGSGGAPGNTIYF
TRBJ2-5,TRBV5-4,CASRPGLAVQETQYF
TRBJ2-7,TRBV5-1,CASSSGGVGSRAYEQYF
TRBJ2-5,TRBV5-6,CASSLVALTPGAKETQYF
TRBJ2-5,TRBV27,CARNTSGRAGRQETQYF
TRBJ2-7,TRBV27,CASEEPGEGSKYF
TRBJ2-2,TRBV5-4,CASSLPGPNTGELFF
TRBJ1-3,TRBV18,CASSPPGTFSGNTIYF
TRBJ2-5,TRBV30,CAWSPGASQETQYF
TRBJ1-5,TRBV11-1,CASSPTGVDQPQHF
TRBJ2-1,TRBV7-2,CASKPQPGYNEQFF
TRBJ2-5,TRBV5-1,CASSPSSETQYF
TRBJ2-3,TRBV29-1,CSVDPRASTDTQYF
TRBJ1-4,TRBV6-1,CASTAGGTNEKLFF
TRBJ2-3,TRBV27,CASSLRAPTGRGGTDTQYF
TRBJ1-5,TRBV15,CATSRDRTNPQHF
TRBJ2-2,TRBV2,CASSVTSPGELFF
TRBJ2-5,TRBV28,CASSLGETQYF
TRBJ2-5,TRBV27,CASSLNPTGGGKTQYF
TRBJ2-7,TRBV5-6,CASSGGAYEQYF
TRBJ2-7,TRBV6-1,CASSDSGNPYYEQYF
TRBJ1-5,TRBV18,CASSSDRGSQPQHF
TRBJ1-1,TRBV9,CASSAKQGALRGTEAFF
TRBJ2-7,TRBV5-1,CASSLAATGIRDEQYF
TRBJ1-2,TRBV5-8,CASSDRVANYGYTF
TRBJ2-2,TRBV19,CASKGGTGTNTGELFF
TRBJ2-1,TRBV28,CASRDVGRRDEQFF
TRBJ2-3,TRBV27,CASSGWDHTDTQYF
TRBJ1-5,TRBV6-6,CASSPRGGEGPQHF
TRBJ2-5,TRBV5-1,CASSLSRETQYF
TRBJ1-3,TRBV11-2,CASSLDFGSGNTIYF
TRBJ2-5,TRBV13,CASSFRLAGGQETQYF
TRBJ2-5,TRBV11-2,CASSFSTSGKETQYF
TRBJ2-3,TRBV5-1,CASSFARGKGTDTQYF
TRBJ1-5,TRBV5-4,CAYRRGLSNQPQHF
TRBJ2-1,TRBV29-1,CSVEGTSGSLYNEQFF